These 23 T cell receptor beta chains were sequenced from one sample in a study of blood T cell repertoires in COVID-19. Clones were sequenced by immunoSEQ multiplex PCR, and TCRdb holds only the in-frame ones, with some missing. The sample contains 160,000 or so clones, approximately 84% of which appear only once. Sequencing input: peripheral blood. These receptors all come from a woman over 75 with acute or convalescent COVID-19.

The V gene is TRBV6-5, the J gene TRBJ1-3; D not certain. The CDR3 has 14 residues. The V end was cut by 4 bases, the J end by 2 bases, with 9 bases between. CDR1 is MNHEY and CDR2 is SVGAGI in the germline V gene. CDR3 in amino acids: CASSSGITGNTIYF. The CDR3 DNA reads TGTGCCAGCAGTTCCGGGATCACTGGAAACACCATATATTTT.

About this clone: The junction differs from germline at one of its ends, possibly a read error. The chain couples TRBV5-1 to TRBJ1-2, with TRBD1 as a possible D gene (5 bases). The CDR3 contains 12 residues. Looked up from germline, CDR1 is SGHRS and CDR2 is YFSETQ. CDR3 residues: CDSRESYYGYTF. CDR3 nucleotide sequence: TGCGACAGCAGGGAGTCTTACTATGGCTACACCTTC.

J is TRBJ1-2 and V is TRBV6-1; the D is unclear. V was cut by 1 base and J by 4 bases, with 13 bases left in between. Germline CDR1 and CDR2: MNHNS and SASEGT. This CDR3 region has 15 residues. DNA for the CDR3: TGTGCCAGCAGTGAAGTAAAGGCGGGATCCTATGGCTACACCTTC. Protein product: CASSEVKAGSYGYTF.

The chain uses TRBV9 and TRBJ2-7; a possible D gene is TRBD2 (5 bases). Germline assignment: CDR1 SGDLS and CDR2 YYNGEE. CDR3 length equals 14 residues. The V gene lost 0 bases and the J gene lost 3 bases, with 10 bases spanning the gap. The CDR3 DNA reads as TGTGCCAGCAGCGTAGAGAGCGGCGGCTACGAGCAGTACTTC. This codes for CASSVESGGYEQYF.

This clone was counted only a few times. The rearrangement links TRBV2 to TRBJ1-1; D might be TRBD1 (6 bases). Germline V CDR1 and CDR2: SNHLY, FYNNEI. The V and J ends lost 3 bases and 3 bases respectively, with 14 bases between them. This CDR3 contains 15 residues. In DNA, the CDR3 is TGTGCCAGCAGTGAGCAGGGGTCTCCTTACACTGAAGCTTTCTTT. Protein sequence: CASSEQGSPYTEAFF. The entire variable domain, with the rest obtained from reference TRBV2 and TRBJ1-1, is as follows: EPEVTQTPSHQVTQMGQEVILRCVPISNHLYFYWYRQILGQKVEFLVSFYNNEISEKSEIFDDQFSVERPDGSNFTLKIRSTKLEDSAMYFCASSEQGSPYTEAFFGQGTRLTVV.

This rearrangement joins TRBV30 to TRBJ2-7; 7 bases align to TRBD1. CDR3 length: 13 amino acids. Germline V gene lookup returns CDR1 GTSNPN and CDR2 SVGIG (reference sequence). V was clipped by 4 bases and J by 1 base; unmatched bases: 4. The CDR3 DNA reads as TGTGCCTGGAACCCAGGGGGATCCTACGAGCAGTACTTC. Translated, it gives CAWNPGGSYEQYF. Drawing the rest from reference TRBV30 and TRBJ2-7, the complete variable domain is SQTIHQWPATLVQPVGSPLSLECTVEGTSNPNLYWYRQAAGRGLQLLFYSVGIGQISSEVPQNLSASRPQDRQFILSSKKLLLSDSGFYLCAWNPGGSYEQYFGPGTRLTVT.

This CDR3 reads CASSYLSANYGYTF. In DNA, the CDR3 is TGTGCCAGCAGTTACCTATCCGCTAACTATGGCTACACCTTC. The rearrangement links TRBV6-5 to TRBJ1-2, with D hard to call. CDR1 and CDR2 from the germline V gene are MNHEY and SVGAGI. The CDR3 covers 14 residues. The V and J ends lost 2 bases and 0 bases respectively, with 7 bases between them.

CDR3 bases: TGTGCCAGCAGTTCCACGAGTCCAAACATTCAGTACTTC. Encoded protein: CASSSTSPNIQYF. The V and J genes are TRBV28 and TRBJ2-4; D gene uncertain. V gave up 4 bases and J gave up 6 bases, with 10 bases separating them. Germline V CDR1 and CDR2: MDHEN, SYDVKM. The CDR3 spans 13 residues.

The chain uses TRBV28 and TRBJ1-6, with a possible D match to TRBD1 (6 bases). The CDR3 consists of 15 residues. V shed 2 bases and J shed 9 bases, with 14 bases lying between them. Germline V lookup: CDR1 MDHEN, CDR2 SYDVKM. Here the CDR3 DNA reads TGTGCCAGCAGTTTACTTGGGTCAGGGGCTTCACCCCTCCACTTT. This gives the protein CASSLLGSGASPLHF.

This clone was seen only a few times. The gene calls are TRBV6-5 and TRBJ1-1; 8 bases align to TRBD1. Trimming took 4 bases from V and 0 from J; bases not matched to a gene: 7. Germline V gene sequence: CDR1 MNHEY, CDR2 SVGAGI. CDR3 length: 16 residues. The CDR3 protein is CASSLDRDRLNTEAFF. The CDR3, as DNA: TGTGCCAGCAGTTTAGACCGGGACAGGCTGAACACTGAAGCTTTCTTT.

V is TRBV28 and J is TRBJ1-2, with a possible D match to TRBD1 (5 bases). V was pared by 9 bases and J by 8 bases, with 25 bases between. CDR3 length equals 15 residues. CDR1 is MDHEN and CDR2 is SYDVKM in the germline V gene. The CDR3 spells CASLAGERDGLGYTF. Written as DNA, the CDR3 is TGTGCCAGTCTCGCGGGGGAACGGGACGGCCTCGGCTACACCTTC.

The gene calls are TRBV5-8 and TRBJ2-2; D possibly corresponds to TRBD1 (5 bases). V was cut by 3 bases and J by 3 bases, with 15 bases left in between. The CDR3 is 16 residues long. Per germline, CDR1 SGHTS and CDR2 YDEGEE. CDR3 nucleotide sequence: TGTGCCAGCAGCTACAGTGGGGCAGGGCACACCGGGGAGCTGTTTTTT. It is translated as CASSYSGAGHTGELFF.

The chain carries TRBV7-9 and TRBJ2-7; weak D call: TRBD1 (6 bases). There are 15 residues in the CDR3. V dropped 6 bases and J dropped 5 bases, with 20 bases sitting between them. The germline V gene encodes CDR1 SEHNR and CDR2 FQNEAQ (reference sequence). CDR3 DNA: TGTGCCAGCAGTCCCAGTTTGGCAGGGGCGAACGAGCAGTACTTC. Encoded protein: CASSPSLAGANEQYF.

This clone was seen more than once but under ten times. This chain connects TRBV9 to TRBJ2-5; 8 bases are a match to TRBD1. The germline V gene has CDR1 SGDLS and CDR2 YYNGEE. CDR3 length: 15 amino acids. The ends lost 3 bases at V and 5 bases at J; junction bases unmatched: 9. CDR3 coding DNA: TGTGCCAGCAGCGCCTCGACAGGGGTGGGGGAGACCCAGTACTTC. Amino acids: CASSASTGVGETQYF.

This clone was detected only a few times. Here the CDR3 reads CAWSVGREVDTQYF. The CDR3 nucleotides read TGTGCCTGGAGTGTAGGCAGGGAGGTAGATACGCAGTATTTT. V is TRBV30 and J is TRBJ2-3; D may be TRBD2 (6 bases). V shed 0 bases and J shed 5 bases, with 12 bases lying between them. This CDR3 comprises 14 residues. Germline values: CDR1 GTSNPN, CDR2 SVGIG (reference sequence).

The CDR3 protein is CASSESGSGREQYF. CDR3 bases: TGTGCCAGCAGTGAATCGGGATCTGGACGCGAGCAGTACTTC. The chain carries TRBV6-1 and TRBJ2-7; maybe TRBD2 (5 bases). The CDR3 extends over 14 amino acids. V lost 2 bases and J lost 6, with 14 bases in between. Germline assignment: CDR1 MNHNS and CDR2 SASEGT.

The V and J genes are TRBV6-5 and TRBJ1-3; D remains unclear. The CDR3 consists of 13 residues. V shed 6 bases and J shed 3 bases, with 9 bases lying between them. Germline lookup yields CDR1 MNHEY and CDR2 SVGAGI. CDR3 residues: CASRNSNGNTIYF. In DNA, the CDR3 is TGTGCCAGCAGAAACAGCAATGGAAACACCATATATTTT.

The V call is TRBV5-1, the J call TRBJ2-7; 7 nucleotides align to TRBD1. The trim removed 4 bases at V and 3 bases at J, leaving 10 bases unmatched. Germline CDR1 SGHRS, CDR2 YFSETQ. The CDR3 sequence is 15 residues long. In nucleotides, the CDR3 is TGCGCCAGCAGCCCCGAACCGGGACAGTACTACGAGCAGTACTTC. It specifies CASSPEPGQYYEQYF. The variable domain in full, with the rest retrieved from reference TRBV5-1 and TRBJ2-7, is KAGVTQTPRYLIKTRGQQVTLSCSPISGHRSVSWYQQTPGQGLQFLFEYFSETQRNKGNFPGRFSGRQFSNSRSEMNVSTLELGDSALYLCASSPEPGQYYEQYFGPGTRLTVT.

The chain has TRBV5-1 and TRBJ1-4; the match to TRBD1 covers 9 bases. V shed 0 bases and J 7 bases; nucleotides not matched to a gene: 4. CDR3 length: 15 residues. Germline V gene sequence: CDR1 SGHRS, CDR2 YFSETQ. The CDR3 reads CASSLAGTGSEKLFF. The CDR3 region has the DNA TGCGCCAGCAGCTTGGCCGGGACAGGGAGTGAAAAACTGTTTTTT.

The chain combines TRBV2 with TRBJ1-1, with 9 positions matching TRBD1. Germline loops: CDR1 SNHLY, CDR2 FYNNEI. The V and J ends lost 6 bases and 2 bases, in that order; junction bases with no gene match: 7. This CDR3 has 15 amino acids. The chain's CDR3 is CASRIQGASNTEAFF. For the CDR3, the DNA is TGTGCCAGCAGGATACAGGGGGCGTCTAACACTGAAGCTTTCTTT.

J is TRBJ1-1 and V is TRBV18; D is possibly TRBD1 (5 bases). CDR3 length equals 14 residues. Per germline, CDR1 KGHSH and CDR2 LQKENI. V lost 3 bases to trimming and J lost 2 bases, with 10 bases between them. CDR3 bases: TGTGCCAGCTCACCGCGGGACGGTAACACTGAAGCTTTCTTT. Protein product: CASSPRDGNTEAFF.

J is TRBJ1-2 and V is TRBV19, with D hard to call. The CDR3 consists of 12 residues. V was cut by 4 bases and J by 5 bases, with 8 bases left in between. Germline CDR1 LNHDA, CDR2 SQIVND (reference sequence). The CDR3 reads CASSTTAYGYTF. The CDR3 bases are TGTGCCAGTAGTACCACAGCTTATGGCTACACCTTC.

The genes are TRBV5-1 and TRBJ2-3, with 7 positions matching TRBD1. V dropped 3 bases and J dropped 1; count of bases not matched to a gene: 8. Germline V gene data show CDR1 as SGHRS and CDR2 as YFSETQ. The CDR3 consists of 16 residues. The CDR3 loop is CASSSTGERGTDTQYF. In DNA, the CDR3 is TGCGCCAGCAGCTCCACAGGGGAGCGAGGCACAGATACGCAGTATTTT.